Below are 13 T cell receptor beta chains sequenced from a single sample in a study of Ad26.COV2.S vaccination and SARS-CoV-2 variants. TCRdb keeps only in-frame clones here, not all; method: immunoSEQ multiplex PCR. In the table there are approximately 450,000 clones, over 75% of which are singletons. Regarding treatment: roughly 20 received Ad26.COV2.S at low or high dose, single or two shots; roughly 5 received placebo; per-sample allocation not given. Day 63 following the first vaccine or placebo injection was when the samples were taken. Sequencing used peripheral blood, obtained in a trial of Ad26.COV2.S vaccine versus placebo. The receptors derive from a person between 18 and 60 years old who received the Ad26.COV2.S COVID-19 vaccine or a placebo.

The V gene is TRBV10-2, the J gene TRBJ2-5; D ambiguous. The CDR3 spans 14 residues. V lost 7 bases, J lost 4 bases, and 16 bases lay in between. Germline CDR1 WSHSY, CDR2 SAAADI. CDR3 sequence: CASNPHDMLETQYF. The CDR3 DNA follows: TGCGCCAGCAACCCCCACGACATGCTAGAGACCCAGTACTTC.

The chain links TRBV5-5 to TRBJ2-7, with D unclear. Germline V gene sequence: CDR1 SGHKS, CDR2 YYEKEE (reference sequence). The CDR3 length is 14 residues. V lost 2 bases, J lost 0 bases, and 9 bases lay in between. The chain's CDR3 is CASSFSLSSYEQYF. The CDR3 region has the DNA TGTGCCAGCAGCTTTTCGTTGAGCTCCTACGAGCAGTACTTC. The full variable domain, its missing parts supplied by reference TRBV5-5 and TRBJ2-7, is DAGVTQSPTHLIKTRGQQVTLRCSPISGHKSVSWYQQVLGQGPQFIFQYYEKEERGRGNFPDRFSARQFPNYSSELNVNALLLGDSALYLCASSFSLSSYEQYFGPGTRLTVT.

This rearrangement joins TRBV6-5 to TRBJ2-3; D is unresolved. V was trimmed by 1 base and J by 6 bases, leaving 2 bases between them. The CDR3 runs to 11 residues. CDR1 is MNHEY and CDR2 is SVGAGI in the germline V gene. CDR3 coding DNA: TGTGCCAGCAGTTACTGGGATACGCAGTATTTT. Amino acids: CASSYWDTQYF.

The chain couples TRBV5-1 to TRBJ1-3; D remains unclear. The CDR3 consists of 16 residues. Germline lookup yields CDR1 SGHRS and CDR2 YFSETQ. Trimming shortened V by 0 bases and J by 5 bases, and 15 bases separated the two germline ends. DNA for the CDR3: TGCGCCAGCAGCTTGGGGGAAGCGCCGATGAGAAACACCATATATTTT. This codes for CASSLGEAPMRNTIYF.

The CDR3 DNA reads TGTGCCAGCAGCCCCCGGGCGGGAGGGTCTTACGAGCAGTACTTC. It translates to CASSPRAGGSYEQYF. The rearrangement uses TRBV5-4 and TRBJ2-7; 9 bases map to TRBD2. Germline CDR1 is SGHNT and CDR2 is YYREEE (reference sequence). After removal of 4 bases from V and 4 bases from J, the junction contained 9 bases not matched to a gene. There are 15 residues in the CDR3.

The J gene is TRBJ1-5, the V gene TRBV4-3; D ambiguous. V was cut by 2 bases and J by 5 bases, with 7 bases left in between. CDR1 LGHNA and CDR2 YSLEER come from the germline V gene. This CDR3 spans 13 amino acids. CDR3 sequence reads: CASSQRPDQPQHF. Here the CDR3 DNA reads TGCGCCAGCAGCCAACGACCGGATCAGCCCCAGCATTTT.

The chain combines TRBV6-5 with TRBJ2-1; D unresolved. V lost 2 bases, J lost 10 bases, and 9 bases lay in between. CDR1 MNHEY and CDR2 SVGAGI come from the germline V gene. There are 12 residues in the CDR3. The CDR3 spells CASSYAGREQFF. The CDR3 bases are TGTGCCAGCAGTTACGCCGGCCGCGAGCAGTTCTTC.

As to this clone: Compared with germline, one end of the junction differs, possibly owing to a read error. The CDR3 DNA is TGTGCCAGCAGTTTGGATTGGGACTACACCTTC. Encoded protein: CASSLDWDYTF. This rearrangement joins TRBV5-4 to TRBJ1-2; D remains ambiguous. The germline V gene encodes CDR1 SGHNT and CDR2 YYREEE (reference sequence). There are 11 residues in the CDR3.

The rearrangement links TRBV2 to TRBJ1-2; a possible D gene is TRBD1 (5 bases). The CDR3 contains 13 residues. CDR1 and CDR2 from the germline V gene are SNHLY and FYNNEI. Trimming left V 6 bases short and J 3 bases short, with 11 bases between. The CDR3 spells CASRSMGDYGYTF. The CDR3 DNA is TGTGCCAGCAGAAGTATGGGGGACTATGGCTACACCTTC.

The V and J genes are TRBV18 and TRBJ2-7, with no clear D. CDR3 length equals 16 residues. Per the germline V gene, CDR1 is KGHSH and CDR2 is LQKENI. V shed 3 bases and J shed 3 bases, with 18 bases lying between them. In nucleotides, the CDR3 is TGTGCCAGCTCACCTACAGAGTCGCCAGGTATCTACGAGCAGTACTTC. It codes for CASSPTESPGIYEQYF.

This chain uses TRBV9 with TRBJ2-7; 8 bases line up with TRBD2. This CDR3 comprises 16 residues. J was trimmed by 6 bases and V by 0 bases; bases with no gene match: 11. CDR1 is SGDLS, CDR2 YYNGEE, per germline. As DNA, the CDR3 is TGTGCCAGCAGCGTAGGGGCTAGCGGGCTGACTGCCGAGCAGTACTTC. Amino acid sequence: CASSVGASGLTAEQYF.

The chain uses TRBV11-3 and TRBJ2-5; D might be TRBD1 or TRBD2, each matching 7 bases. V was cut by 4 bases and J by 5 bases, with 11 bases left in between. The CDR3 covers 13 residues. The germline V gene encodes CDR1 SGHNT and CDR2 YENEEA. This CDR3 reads CASSSQGGETQYF. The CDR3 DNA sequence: TGTGCCAGCAGCTCTCAGGGGGGGGAGACCCAGTACTTC.

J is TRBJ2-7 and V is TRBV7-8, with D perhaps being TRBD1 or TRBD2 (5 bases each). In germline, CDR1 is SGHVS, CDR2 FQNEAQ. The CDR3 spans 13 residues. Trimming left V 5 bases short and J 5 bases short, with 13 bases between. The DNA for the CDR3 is TGTGCCAGCAGCCCTCTCGGGGCAAACGAGCAGTACTTC. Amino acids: CASSPLGANEQYF.